The rows below give T cell receptor beta chains drawn from one sample of a study of blood T cell repertoires in COVID-19. Produced via immunoSEQ multiplex PCR; TCRdb's table is partial and in-frame only. The sample yields about 300,000 clones, more than 75% seen once. The specimen was peripheral blood. All receptors derive from a woman aged 50 to 60 with acute or convalescent COVID-19. Both conserved end residues are part of each CDR3. The D gene is left open where the match is weak. Clone size, where shown, is once, few, many, or a class for clones that have expanded.

J gene	V gene	D gene	clone size	CDR3 protein	CDR3 DNA
TRBJ1-4	TRBV7-9	TRBD1	.	CASSDRANEKLFF	TGTGCCAGCAGCGACAGGGCTAATGAAAAACTGTTTTTT
TRBJ2-7	TRBV18	.	.	CASSSHQGSYEQYF	TGTGCCAGCTCATCTCACCAGGGCTCCTACGAGCAGTACTTC
TRBJ2-5	TRBV5-4	TRBD2	.	CASSLSLAGEETQYF	TGTGCCAGCAGCTTGTCGCTAGCGGGCGAAGAGACCCAGTACTTC
TRBJ2-3	TRBV4-1	TRBD2	.	CASSQVAAGTLDTQYF	TGCGCCAGCAGCCAAGTAGCAGCGGGAACTCTAGATACGCAGTATTTT
TRBJ1-1	TRBV3-1/TRBV3-2	.	.	CASSQVSAEKAFF	TGTGCCAGCAGCCAAGTGTCGGCGGAGAAAGCTTTCTTT
TRBJ1-2	TRBV19	TRBD1	.	CASSTQGPVYGYTF	TGTGCCAGTAGTACACAGGGGCCCGTCTATGGCTACACCTTC
TRBJ2-5	TRBV6-6	.	few	CASSIRLETQYF	TGTGCCAGCAGTATCAGATTAGAGACCCAGTACTTC
TRBJ1-2	TRBV4-2	TRBD1	.	CASSKDRGYGYTF	TGTGCCAGCAGCAAGGACAGGGGGTATGGCTACACCTTC
TRBJ1-1	TRBV28	.	.	CASSRPQGWYTEAFF	TGTGCCAGCAGTAGACCCCAGGGGTGGTACACTGAAGCTTTCTTT
TRBJ1-1	TRBV4-3	.	few	CASSQSTVYTEAFF	TGCGCCAGCAGCCAATCGACAGTCTACACTGAAGCTTTCTTT
TRBJ1-4	TRBV9	TRBD1	.	CASSRVIGGQGGEKLFF	TGTGCCAGCAGCCGAGTCATCGGCGGACAGGGAGGGGAAAAACTGTTTTTT
TRBJ2-7	TRBV7-2	.	.	CASSLAHRARSYEQYF	TGTGCCAGCAGCTTAGCTCACAGGGCTCGGTCCTACGAGCAGTACTTC
TRBJ2-3	TRBV19	TRBD2	.	CASSMWLAGITDTQYF	TGTGCCAGTAGTATGTGGCTAGCGGGAATCACAGATACGCAGTATTTT
TRBJ2-7	TRBV6-2/TRBV6-3	TRBD1	.	CASRYMDRDEQYF	TGTGCCAGCAGGTACATGGACAGGGACGAGCAGTACTTC
TRBJ1-4	TRBV19	.	once	CASFRNEKLFF	TGTGCCTCCTTCCGTAATGAAAAACTGTTTTTT
TRBJ2-2	TRBV4-2	TRBD2	.	CASSQALAAWGELFF	TGTGCCAGCAGCCAAGCCCTAGCGGCCTGGGGGGAGCTGTTTTTT
TRBJ1-5	TRBV6-6	TRBD1	.	CASSYTTGGDQPQHF	TGTGCCAGCAGTTACACGACAGGGGGAGATCAGCCCCAGCATTTT
TRBJ2-7	TRBV5-1	.	.	CASSLVGGLLSYEQYF	TGCGCCAGCAGCTTGGTTGGCGGGCTGTTATCCTACGAGCAGTACTTC
TRBJ1-5	TRBV19	TRBD1	once	CASKAWTGTGFQPQHF	TGTGCCAGTAAAGCCTGGACCGGGACAGGGTTTCAGCCCCAGCATTTT
TRBJ2-1	TRBV7-2	.	few	CASSTSEQPTGEQFF	TGTGCCAGCAGCACTAGTGAACAGCCTACCGGAGAGCAGTTCTTC